Listed here are 17 T cell receptor beta chains from one sample, sequenced in a study of cytomegalovirus exposure and HLA in healthy donors. The PCR employed 60 Vbeta primers together with 13 Jbeta primers. Assay: immunoSEQ multiplex PCR; the TCRdb copy retains only in-frame clones and omits some. The profile shows roughly 120,000 clones, approximately 78% of them singletons. What was sequenced was PBMCs. The receptors here all came from a man aged 35-49 years in good health and CMV-seronegative.

The chain employs TRBV12-5 and TRBJ2-1, with 12 bases matching TRBD2. Germline V gene data show CDR1 as LGHNT and CDR2 as FRNRAP. There are 15 residues in the CDR3. J gave up 9 bases and V 1 base, and 4 bases lay outside the gene matches. The CDR3 region has the DNA TGTGCTAGTGGTTTGGCTAGCGGGAGGGCCGTTGAGCAGTTCTTC. It codes for CASGLASGRAVEQFF.

This clone was recorded a few times. This chain uses TRBV2 with TRBJ2-5, with D possibly matching TRBD2 (5 bases). Germline lookup yields CDR1 SNHLY and CDR2 FYNNEI. The germline V and J ends were trimmed by 3 bases and 2 bases, with 13 bases remaining between them. The CDR3 consists of 15 residues. The CDR3 coding sequence is TGTGCCAGCAGTGATGTTGGAGCGGTACAAGAGACCCAGTACTTC. Encoded protein: CASSDVGAVQETQYF. The whole variable domain, remainder taken from reference TRBV2 and TRBJ2-5, is EPEVTQTPSHQVTQMGQEVILRCVPISNHLYFYWYRQILGQKVEFLVSFYNNEISEKSEIFDDQFSVERPDGSNFTLKIRSTKLEDSAMYFCASSDVGAVQETQYFGPGTRLLVL.

The J gene is TRBJ2-1, the V gene TRBV2; D ambiguous. The germline gives CDR1 SNHLY, CDR2 FYNNEI. V gave up 7 bases and J gave up 5 bases, with 12 bases separating them. The CDR3 is 13 amino acids. This CDR3 is CASTEPPDNEQFF. The CDR3 DNA is TGTGCCAGCACCGAGCCACCCGACAATGAGCAGTTCTTC. Full variable domain (outside the CDR3, taken from reference TRBV2 and TRBJ2-1): EPEVTQTPSHQVTQMGQEVILRCVPISNHLYFYWYRQILGQKVEFLVSFYNNEISEKSEIFDDQFSVERPDGSNFTLKIRSTKLEDSAMYFCASTEPPDNEQFFGPGTRLTVL.

This clone was seen only a few times. This sequence joins TRBV5-1 and TRBJ2-1, with D possibly matching TRBD1 (6 bases). The CDR3 extends over 18 amino acids. V shed 2 bases and J shed 8 bases, with 26 bases lying between them. CDR1 is SGHRS and CDR2 is YFSETQ in the germline V gene. CDR3 residues: CASSFPLDRQDGRDEQFF. The CDR3 DNA reads TGCGCCAGCAGCTTCCCACTCGATCGACAGGATGGGCGCGATGAGCAGTTCTTC.

The chain recombines TRBV9 with TRBJ2-1; 8 bases line up with TRBD2. Germline-derived CDR1 and CDR2 are SGDLS and YYNGEE. After removal of 4 bases from V and 2 bases from J, the junction contained 5 bases not matched to a gene. CDR3 length: 15 amino acids. CDR3 nucleotides: TGTGCCAGCAGCCCTCTAGCGGGTACCTACAATGAGCAGTTCTTC. Its protein is CASSPLAGTYNEQFF.

The chain couples TRBV6-1 to TRBJ1-1; the D gene is possibly TRBD1 (6 bases). The V end lost 3 bases, the J end lost 6 bases, and 17 bases lay between the germline ends. This CDR3 region has 15 residues. Per the germline V gene, CDR1 is MNHNS and CDR2 is SASEGT. Here the CDR3 reads CASSDYPDRRAEAFF. The CDR3 DNA reads as TGTGCCAGCAGTGATTACCCAGACAGGCGGGCTGAAGCTTTCTTT.

The rearrangement uses TRBV30 and TRBJ1-1; D gene unclear. This CDR3 region has 13 residues. The germline V gene encodes CDR1 GTSNPN and CDR2 SVGIG (reference sequence). Trimming cost V 1 base and J 7 bases, with 13 bases left between them. CDR3 nucleotide sequence: TGTGCCTGGAGTGCCTCGGTGTCGAGTGAAGCTTTCTTT. Its protein is CAWSASVSSEAFF.

The chain couples TRBV7-9 to TRBJ1-4; D might be TRBD1 (6 bases). This CDR3 contains 14 residues. Deletions cut 4 bases from V and 5 bases from J, with 11 bases between. Looked up from germline, CDR1 is SEHNR and CDR2 is FQNEAQ (reference sequence). This chain's CDR3 is CASSWTASNEKLFF. CDR3 bases: TGTGCCAGCAGCTGGACAGCCTCAAATGAAAAACTGTTTTTT.

V gene TRBV30 combines with J gene TRBJ2-7; 11 bases fit TRBD2. This CDR3 is built from 15 residues. After removal of 2 bases from V and 5 bases from J, the junction contained 8 bases not matched to a gene. Germline V gene data show CDR1 as GTSNPN and CDR2 as SVGIG (reference sequence). The chain's CDR3 is CAWSILAGGPDEQYF. For the CDR3, the DNA is TGTGCCTGGAGTATCTTAGCGGGAGGGCCAGACGAGCAGTACTTC. The full variable domain, its missing parts supplied by reference TRBV30 and TRBJ2-7, is SQTIHQWPATLVQPVGSPLSLECTVEGTSNPNLYWYRQAAGRGLQLLFYSVGIGQISSEVPQNLSASRPQDRQFILSSKKLLLSDSGFYLCAWSILAGGPDEQYFGPGTRLTVT.

In this sample, this clone turned up once. This chain links TRBV15 with TRBJ1-1; TRBD1 aligns across 8 bases. Trimming at V came to 2 bases and at J to 0 bases, leaving 2 bases not matched to a gene. This CDR3 contains 15 residues. Germline V gene lookup returns CDR1 LNHNV and CDR2 YYDKDF (reference sequence). CDR3 nucleotides: TGTGCCACCAGCAGAACGGGACAGGTGAACACTGAAGCTTTCTTT. It encodes CATSRTGQVNTEAFF. Using reference TRBV15 and TRBJ1-1 for the parts outside the CDR3, the full variable domain is DAMVIQNPRYQVTQFGKPVTLSCSQTLNHNVMYWYQQKSSQAPKLLFHYYDKDFNNEADTPDNFQSRRPNTSFCFLDIRSPGLGDTAMYLCATSRTGQVNTEAFFGQGTRLTVV.

The gene calls are TRBV6-5 and TRBJ2-5; D possibly corresponds to TRBD2 (7 bases). Gene TRBJ2-7 matches the end of the DNA better, so the J call may be wrong. CDR3 length equals 14 residues. CDR1 MNHEY and CDR2 SVGAGI come from the germline V gene. The CDR3 DNA follows: TGTGCCAGCACCAAGGGGGGGCGCATCTACGAGCAGTACTTC. Translated: CASTKGGRIYEQYF.

This clone has just a few counts. V usage is TRBV6-6 and J usage is TRBJ1-4, with 7 nucleotides matching TRBD1. CDR3 size: 14 residues. The J segment lost 3 bases and the V segment lost 5 bases, leaving 3 bases of the junction unmatched. Germline CDR1 and CDR2: MNHNY and SVGAGI (reference sequence). CDR3 in DNA: TGTGCCAGCAGTAGGGACAGCCCTAATGAAAAACTGTTTTTT. Translating it yields CASSRDSPNEKLFF.

V is TRBV2 and J is TRBJ1-6, with 7 bases matching TRBD1. The V segment lost 6 bases and the J segment 10 bases; nucleotides outside the gene matches: 12. The CDR3 has 15 residues. Germline CDR1 SNHLY, CDR2 FYNNEI. The CDR3 nucleotides read TGTGCCAGCAGCGAGTTAGGGGGCGCGAGATCACCCCTCCACTTT. Amino acids: CASSELGGARSPLHF.

This clone was counted a single time. The J gene is TRBJ1-2, the V gene TRBV10-3; D is uncertain. Germline CDR1 reads ENHRY; CDR2 reads SYGVKD. The CDR3 covers 14 residues. V was trimmed by 0 bases and J by 7 bases, leaving 12 bases between them. The CDR3 is CAISESDSWSGYTF. CDR3 DNA sequence: TGTGCCATCAGTGAGTCGGATAGTTGGAGTGGCTACACCTTC.

The chain combines TRBV2 with TRBJ1-5; D possibly corresponds to TRBD1 (5 bases). V lost 8 bases to trimming and J lost 0 bases, with 11 bases between them. CDR1 and CDR2 (germline): SNHLY, FYNNEI. The CDR3 loop spans 14 amino acids. CDR3 DNA sequence: TGTGCCAGCCAGCAGACAGCTAGCAATCAGCCCCAGCATTTT. As protein: CASQQTASNQPQHF. Complete variable domain (other parts from reference TRBV2 and TRBJ1-5): EPEVTQTPSHQVTQMGQEVILRCVPISNHLYFYWYRQILGQKVEFLVSFYNNEISEKSEIFDDQFSVERPDGSNFTLKIRSTKLEDSAMYFCASQQTASNQPQHFGDGTRLSIL.

For the CDR3, the DNA is TGTGCCAGCTCACTTCTGGAGAGTGGTGAAAAACTGTTTTTT. Amino acids: CASSLLESGEKLFF. The rearrangement joins TRBV18 to TRBJ1-4; D gene unclear. V gave up 4 bases and J gave up 7 bases, with 13 bases separating them. CDR1 is KGHSH and CDR2 is LQKENI in the germline V gene. CDR3 length equals 14 residues.

This clone was observed once. J is TRBJ1-3 and V is TRBV29-1, with no clear D. V lost 2 bases and J 2 bases, leaving 25 bases between the germline ends. The CDR3 contains 19 residues. The germline V gene encodes CDR1 SQVTM and CDR2 ANQGSEA. The CDR3 bases are TGCAGCGTTGAATCGGCAAGCCCGAAAGGCGGGAAAGCTGGAAACACCATATATTTT. Its protein product is CSVESASPKGGKAGNTIYF.